These T cell receptor beta chains were read from a single sample in a study of shared clonotypes between healthy human individuals. Repertoires were generated with immunoSEQ multiplex PCR, while TCRdb's copy carries only in-frame clones and drops some. The sample yields about 510,000 clones, 90% to 96% seen once. The specimen was naive CD4+ T cells sorted from blood. The receptors were sampled from a woman in her 30s in good health. Each CDR3 is given with its conserved first and last residue. A D gene is named only where the DNA matches it firmly. Some rows mark clone size as missing; the rest say once, few, many or name a class of expanded clone.

v_gene: TRBV28; j_gene: TRBJ2-7; abundance: NA; d_gene: NA; CDR3aa: CASTPGVLGLQYF; CDR3nt: TGTGCCAGCACACCAGGGGTCTTGGGGCTTCAGTACTTC
v_gene: TRBV30; j_gene: TRBJ2-3; abundance: NA; d_gene: NA; CDR3aa: CAWSVFLGTDTQYF; CDR3nt: TGTGCCTGGAGTGTTTTCTTGGGCACAGATACGCAGTATTTT
v_gene: TRBV6-6; j_gene: TRBJ2-7; abundance: NA; d_gene: TRBD2; CDR3aa: CASSYGASGTYEQYF; CDR3nt: TGTGCCAGCAGTTACGGGGCTAGCGGGACTTACGAGCAGTACTTC
v_gene: TRBV6-5; j_gene: TRBJ2-7; abundance: NA; d_gene: NA; CDR3aa: CASRRGRYYEQYF; CDR3nt: TGTGCCAGCAGGAGAGGACGGTACTACGAGCAGTACTTC
v_gene: TRBV5-4; j_gene: TRBJ2-3; abundance: NA; d_gene: TRBD2; CDR3aa: CASSSGTSIYTQYF; CDR3nt: TGTGCCAGCAGCTCCGGGACTAGCATCTATACGCAGTATTTT
v_gene: TRBV6-6; j_gene: TRBJ2-7; abundance: NA; d_gene: TRBD1; CDR3aa: CASSSSDRGGYEQYF; CDR3nt: TGTGCCAGCAGTTCCTCGGACAGGGGAGGCTACGAGCAGTACTTC
v_gene: TRBV19; j_gene: TRBJ2-7; abundance: NA; d_gene: NA; CDR3aa: CASRPSPSQAGYEQYF; CDR3nt: TGTGCCAGTAGACCTAGCCCGTCACAGGCCGGCTACGAGCAGTACTTC
v_gene: TRBV5-1; j_gene: TRBJ2-7; abundance: NA; d_gene: NA; CDR3aa: CASSLTSGLSYEQYF; CDR3nt: TGCGCCAGCAGCTTGACTTCAGGGCTTTCCTACGAGCAGTACTTC
v_gene: TRBV7-9; j_gene: TRBJ2-7; abundance: NA; d_gene: TRBD1; CDR3aa: CASSSILTGGTYEQYF; CDR3nt: TGTGCCAGCAGCTCAATCCTGACAGGGGGTACCTACGAGCAGTACTTC
v_gene: TRBV5-1; j_gene: TRBJ2-7; abundance: NA; d_gene: NA; CDR3aa: CASSLDRLTSYEQYF; CDR3nt: TGCGCCAGCAGCTTGGACAGGCTCACTTCCTACGAGCAGTACTTC
v_gene: TRBV7-8; j_gene: TRBJ1-2; abundance: NA; d_gene: NA; CDR3aa: CASSYSRVVAGSNYGYTF; CDR3nt: TGTGCCAGCAGCTATAGCCGGGTAGTCGCAGGCTCTAACTATGGCTACACCTTC
v_gene: TRBV5-8; j_gene: TRBJ2-7; abundance: NA; d_gene: NA; CDR3aa: CASSHRGKEGAVEQYF; CDR3nt: TGTGCCAGCAGCCATAGGGGGAAGGAGGGGGCTGTAGAGCAGTACTTC
v_gene: TRBV2; j_gene: TRBJ1-1; abundance: once; d_gene: NA; CDR3aa: CASKGTLNTEAFF; CDR3nt: TGTGCCAGCAAGGGCACCTTGAACACTGAAGCTTTCTTT
v_gene: TRBV11-2; j_gene: TRBJ2-1; abundance: NA; d_gene: TRBD2; CDR3aa: CASSLGREGREQFF; CDR3nt: TGTGCCAGCAGCTTAGGGCGGGAGGGCCGTGAGCAGTTCTTC
v_gene: TRBV6-6; j_gene: TRBJ1-2; abundance: NA; d_gene: TRBD1; CDR3aa: CASSYHGTDEAYGYTF; CDR3nt: TGTGCCAGCAGTTACCACGGGACAGACGAGGCCTATGGCTACACCTTC
v_gene: TRBV4-2; j_gene: TRBJ1-5; abundance: NA; d_gene: TRBD1; CDR3aa: CASSQDGTGAVPHQPQHF; CDR3nt: TGTGCCAGCAGCCAAGATGGGACAGGGGCGGTTCCACATCAGCCCCAGCATTTT
v_gene: TRBV7-9; j_gene: TRBJ1-2; abundance: NA; d_gene: NA; CDR3aa: CASSLHIGQGGSGYTF; CDR3nt: TGTGCCAGCAGCTTACATATTGGGCAGGGTGGTAGTGGCTACACCTTC
v_gene: TRBV30; j_gene: TRBJ2-3; abundance: NA; d_gene: NA; CDR3aa: CAWSVPWVRLRSDTQYF; CDR3nt: TGTGCCTGGAGTGTACCATGGGTGAGGCTGAGGTCAGATACGCAGTATTTT
v_gene: TRBV10-2; j_gene: TRBJ2-5; abundance: NA; d_gene: NA; CDR3aa: CASQRWVEETQYF; CDR3nt: TGCGCCAGTCAGCGTTGGGTTGAAGAGACCCAGTACTTC
v_gene: TRBV25-1; j_gene: TRBJ1-4; abundance: NA; d_gene: TRBD1; CDR3aa: CASRAGQGVEEKLFF; CDR3nt: TGTGCCAGCAGGGCGGGGCAGGGGGTGGAAGAAAAACTGTTTTTT
v_gene: TRBV5-6; j_gene: TRBJ1-5; abundance: NA; d_gene: NA; CDR3aa: CASSVRDIDSNQPQHF; CDR3nt: TGTGCCAGCAGCGTCCGGGACATTGATAGCAATCAGCCCCAGCATTTT
v_gene: TRBV29-1; j_gene: TRBJ2-7; abundance: NA; d_gene: TRBD2; CDR3aa: CSVGASGTNYEQYF; CDR3nt: TGCAGCGTTGGGGCTAGCGGTACCAACTACGAGCAGTACTTC
v_gene: TRBV5-6; j_gene: TRBJ1-2; abundance: NA; d_gene: TRBD1; CDR3aa: CASSSTGATRGYTF; CDR3nt: TGTGCCAGCAGCTCTACAGGGGCCACTAGGGGCTACACCTTC
v_gene: TRBV5-1; j_gene: TRBJ2-1; abundance: NA; d_gene: TRBD2; CDR3aa: CASSPSGGNEQFF; CDR3nt: TGCGCCAGCAGCCCTAGCGGGGGCAATGAGCAGTTCTTC
v_gene: TRBV28; j_gene: TRBJ1-1; abundance: NA; d_gene: NA; CDR3aa: CAAGGVNTEAFF; CDR3nt: TGTGCCGCCGGGGGAGTGAACACTGAAGCTTTCTTT
v_gene: TRBV28; j_gene: TRBJ1-2; abundance: NA; d_gene: NA; CDR3aa: CASSFGREYGYTF; CDR3nt: TGTGCCAGCAGTTTCGGCAGGGAGTATGGCTACACCTTC
v_gene: TRBV10-3; j_gene: TRBJ2-1; abundance: NA; d_gene: TRBD1; CDR3aa: CAAQGIENEQFF; CDR3nt: TGTGCCGCACAGGGGATCGAGAATGAGCAGTTCTTC
v_gene: TRBV7-9; j_gene: TRBJ1-3; abundance: NA; d_gene: NA; CDR3aa: CASSLLGGLSGNTIYF; CDR3nt: TGTGCCAGCAGCTTACTCGGGGGTCTCTCTGGAAACACCATATATTTT
v_gene: TRBV6-5; j_gene: TRBJ2-2; abundance: NA; d_gene: TRBD1; CDR3aa: CASNSQGAQAGELFF; CDR3nt: TGTGCCAGTAATTCCCAGGGGGCTCAGGCCGGGGAGCTGTTTTTT
v_gene: TRBV27; j_gene: TRBJ1-1; abundance: NA; d_gene: NA; CDR3aa: CASSPHPQISPEAFF; CDR3nt: TGTGCCAGCAGTCCCCACCCACAGATAAGCCCTGAAGCTTTCTTT
v_gene: TRBV5-1; j_gene: TRBJ2-7; abundance: once; d_gene: TRBD1; CDR3aa: CASSTGTDTYEQYF; CDR3nt: TGCGCCAGCAGCACCGGGACAGACACCTACGAGCAGTACTTC
v_gene: TRBV18; j_gene: TRBJ2-5; abundance: NA; d_gene: TRBD1; CDR3aa: CASSPGQGRIETQYF; CDR3nt: TGTGCCAGCTCCCCGGGACAGGGGAGGATAGAGACCCAGTACTTC
v_gene: TRBV7-6; j_gene: TRBJ2-3; abundance: NA; d_gene: NA; CDR3aa: CASSSGRSTDTQYF; CDR3nt: TGTGCCAGCAGCTCTGGACGGAGCACAGATACGCAGTATTTT
v_gene: TRBV9; j_gene: TRBJ1-2; abundance: once; d_gene: NA; CDR3aa: CASSVGPNYGYTF; CDR3nt: TGTGCCAGCAGCGTAGGACCTAACTATGGCTACACCTTC
v_gene: TRBV21-1; j_gene: TRBJ2-1; abundance: NA; d_gene: NA; CDR3aa: CASSKPLLAGGNEQFF; CDR3nt: TGTGCCAGCAGCAAACCCCTACTAGCGGGGGGCAATGAGCAGTTCTTC
v_gene: TRBV10-2; j_gene: TRBJ2-1; abundance: NA; d_gene: TRBD2; CDR3aa: CASRLAGAGSYNEQFF; CDR3nt: TGCGCCAGCAGGTTAGCGGGGGCGGGGTCCTACAATGAGCAGTTCTTC
v_gene: TRBV7-2; j_gene: TRBJ2-3; abundance: once; d_gene: TRBD2; CDR3aa: CASSLNGGSMADTQYF; CDR3nt: TGTGCCAGCAGCTTAAACGGCGGGAGTATGGCAGATACGCAGTATTTT
v_gene: TRBV25-1; j_gene: TRBJ2-7; abundance: NA; d_gene: TRBD1; CDR3aa: CASSERTGGTYEQYF; CDR3nt: TGTGCCAGCAGTGAACGGACAGGGGGCACCTACGAGCAGTACTTC
v_gene: TRBV19; j_gene: TRBJ2-1; abundance: NA; d_gene: TRBD2; CDR3aa: CASSQTSGSYNEQFF; CDR3nt: TGTGCCAGTAGCCAGACTAGCGGGTCCTACAATGAGCAGTTCTTC
v_gene: TRBV19; j_gene: TRBJ2-2; abundance: once; d_gene: NA; CDR3aa: CASSRTEYFTGELFF; CDR3nt: TGTGCCAGTAGTAGGACAGAATATTTCACCGGGGAGCTGTTTTTT
v_gene: TRBV18; j_gene: TRBJ1-1; abundance: NA; d_gene: TRBD1; CDR3aa: CASSPRPGTGPSTEAFF; CDR3nt: TGTGCCAGCTCACCACGCCCCGGGACAGGGCCAAGCACTGAAGCTTTCTTT
v_gene: TRBV5-1; j_gene: TRBJ1-4; abundance: NA; d_gene: NA; CDR3aa: CASSLAGGRGSEKLFF; CDR3nt: TGCGCCAGCAGCTTGGCAGGCGGGCGGGGTAGTGAAAAACTGTTTTTT
v_gene: TRBV11-2; j_gene: TRBJ2-1; abundance: NA; d_gene: NA; CDR3aa: CASSLVISVSYNEQFF; CDR3nt: TGTGCCAGCAGCTTAGTGATTAGCGTCTCCTACAATGAGCAGTTCTTC
v_gene: TRBV28; j_gene: TRBJ2-3; abundance: NA; d_gene: NA; CDR3aa: CASSEASTDTQYF; CDR3nt: TGTGCCAGCAGTGAGGCTAGCACAGATACGCAGTATTTT
v_gene: TRBV28; j_gene: TRBJ2-7; abundance: NA; d_gene: NA; CDR3aa: CASSLSEWGTPREQYF; CDR3nt: TGTGCCAGCAGTTTATCCGAATGGGGGACCCCTAGAGAGCAGTACTTC